This T cell receptor beta chain was found in a study of T-cell memory formation after mild COVID-19 (dated by TCRdb to 2020 to 2023). Looking at the study overall: Most TCR sequence clusters were specific to one of the two donors. Longitudinal TCRalpha and TCRbeta repertoire sequencing tracked T-cell clones expanding and contracting after mild COVID-19 in two donors. Two young, previously healthy adult volunteers, one female and one male, were included in the cohort.

Study-level results and caveats: Clones contracting from day 15 to 85 had balanced CD4/CD8 phenotypes, while a second wave expanding from day 15 to 37 was biased towards CD4+. The study included only a couple of mild cases, and larger cohorts that include severe cases with pre-infection samples were judged to be necessary. Some responding clones were detected in pre-infection memory, which suggested that pre-existing cross-reactive memory T cells had joined the SARS-CoV-2 response. Contracting CD4+ clones were found mainly in CM and EM memory subsets, while CD8+ clones were enriched in EMRA. SARS-CoV-2 specificity of the second-wave clones peaking on day 37 was not confirmed.

Sequenced using an Illumina NovaSeq 6000. Using 5'RACE with constant-segment primers, TCRalpha and TCRbeta cDNA libraries were constructed, with sample barcodes and unique molecular identifiers added in the process. RNA was extracted from every sample with Trizol reagent. Library amplification was performed in two PCR steps, and a second sample barcode and Illumina TruSeq adapters were introduced in the second step. The libraries were sequenced on an Illumina NovaSeq using 2 x 150 bp paired-end reads. Per the original workflow: The reads were demultiplexed and collapsed into UMI-guided consensus sequences using migec v1.2.7. With mixcr v2.1.11, UMI consensuses were aligned to TRA and TRB V and J templates and assembled into clonotypes. A clonotype was counted as expanded or contracted only if both edgeR and NoisET called the change significant, with noise models trained on biological replicates. For edgeR calls, a false discovery rate-adjusted p below 0.01 and a log2 fold-change threshold of 1 were applied. PCA with hierarchical clustering of max-normalized trajectories of the 1000 most abundant clonotypes was used as exploratory dynamics analysis. Separately sequenced CD4+ and CD8+ repertoires were used to assign a CD4 or CD8 phenotype to each responding clone. TCRdb reanalyzed the raw reads on its own, using fastp at Q25 for trimming and MiXCR for clone calling, and kept in-frame beta chains. Each record represents a unique CDR3 protein, reported with the most common genes and DNA among its rows. These V and J calls derive from TCRdb rather than the authors' analysis. For this sample there are under 300,000 distinct CDR3 sequences; approximately 9% appear just once. The ten largest clones take up around 21% of the sample.

This clonotype has a handful of counts. Its antigen is currently not known. The sample holds no much larger clone one base away, and base qualities are not on file. Ficoll-Paque density gradient centrifugation was used to isolate PBMCs. Looking up the germline V gene yields CDR1 SGHRS and CDR2 YFSETQ. CDR3 length: 15 amino acids, cysteine to phenylalanine. Only the CDR3 region is kept as DNA, spanning 45 bases read in frame from base 1. V and J are truncated by 1 base and 1 base respectively, leaving an intervening sequence of 11 bases. This clonotype was obtained from a man younger than 35 who had mild COVID-19 (a few samples of this study predate the infection). The sample titles of this study are shuffled in the database, so cell type and time point are left out; the donor was told from shared clones. The sequence links TRBV5-1 to TRBJ1-1, with no reliable assignment of the D segment. The sequenced sample consisted of PBMCs or a T cell subset sorted from them (not recorded which). The DNA is as follows: TGCGCCAGCAGCTTGTTAGAACAGCCGAACACTGAAGCTTTCTTT. Its translation is CASSLLEQPNTEAFF.